The 32 T cell receptor beta chains below were found in one sample sequenced in a study of blood T cell repertoires in COVID-19. Repertoires were generated with immunoSEQ multiplex PCR, while TCRdb's copy carries only in-frame clones and drops some. The sample lists roughly 230,000 clones, roughly 83% occurring once. The sequencing input was peripheral blood. All receptors come from a woman between 50 and 59 years old with acute or convalescent COVID-19.

The chain has TRBV3-1 (or the pseudogene TRBV3-2) and TRBJ1-5; D is unclear. Per germline, CDR1 LGHDT and CDR2 YNNKEL (reference sequence). CDR3 size: 13 residues. Trimming left V 4 bases short and J 7 bases short, with 11 bases between. The CDR3 reads CASSLQSGQPQHF. CDR3 sequence (DNA): TGTGCCAGCAGCCTTCAATCCGGGCAGCCCCAGCATTTT.

This chain links TRBV29-1 with TRBJ2-3, with 8 bases lining up with TRBD2. The V gene end was trimmed by 7 bases and the J gene end by 4 bases; junction bases not matched to a gene: 7. This CDR3 has 13 amino acids. Germline CDR1 and CDR2: SQVTM and ANQGSEA. The CDR3 loop reads CSADRGGSDTQYF. In nucleotides, the CDR3 is TGCAGCGCTGATCGGGGGGGTTCAGATACGCAGTATTTT.

In its sample, this clone was seen once. J is TRBJ2-7 and V is TRBV7-8; the D gene is possibly TRBD1 (5 bases). The CDR3 is made up of 13 amino acids. V was pared by 5 bases and J by 1 base, with 9 bases between. CDR1 and CDR2 (germline): SGHVS, FQNEAQ. The CDR3 sequence: CASSPAGSYEQYF. CDR3 coding DNA: TGTGCCAGCAGCCCTGCAGGGTCCTACGAGCAGTACTTC. Looking up the rest from reference TRBV7-8 and TRBJ2-7 gives the full variable domain: GAGVSQSPRYKVAKRGQDVALRCDPISGHVSLFWYQQALGQGPEFLTYFQNEAQLDKSGLPSDRFFAERPEGSVSTLKIQRTQQEDSAVYLCASSPAGSYEQYFGPGTRLTVT.

This clone came up once. The chain uses TRBV28 and TRBJ1-6; no definite D call. Germline V CDR1 and CDR2: MDHEN, SYDVKM. The CDR3 sequence is 12 residues long. The V and J ends lost 6 bases and 9 bases respectively, with 9 bases between them. In DNA form, the CDR3 reads TGTGCCAGCAGAGTCGGCGGTTCACCCCTCCACTTT. Residues: CASRVGGSPLHF.

The chain employs TRBV5-8 and TRBJ1-3; 8 positions match TRBD1. J gave up 2 bases and V 0 bases, and 7 bases lay outside the gene matches. CDR1 SGHTS and CDR2 YDEGEE come from the germline V gene. The CDR3 is made up of 17 amino acids. CDR3 bases: TGTGCCAGCAGCTTGGAAGACAGGGGATATACTGGAAACACCATATATTTT. Encoded protein: CASSLEDRGYTGNTIYF.

This clone was counted once. The V and J genes are TRBV27 and TRBJ2-7; 15 bases align to TRBD2. The CDR3 runs to 18 residues. The J segment lost 2 bases and the V segment lost 2 bases, leaving 7 bases of the junction unmatched. Germline V lookup: CDR1 MNHEY, CDR2 SMNVEV (reference sequence). Here the CDR3 DNA reads TGTGCCAGCAGTTTAGGAGTCTGGACTAGCGGGAGGGCCTACGAGCAGTACTTC. This codes for CASSLGVWTSGRAYEQYF.

This sequence joins TRBV5-8 and TRBJ2-1; possible D gene TRBD1, 6 bases. Germline values: CDR1 SGHTS, CDR2 YDEGEE. The V end lost 4 bases, the J end lost 3 bases, and 8 bases lay between the germline ends. The CDR3 sequence is 13 residues long. Written as DNA, the CDR3 is TGTGCCAGCAGCAGCAGGGGCTACAATGAGCAGTTCTTC. It is translated as CASSSRGYNEQFF.

This clone was observed a single time. The chain's CDR3 is CASTRQLYTEAFF. DNA for the CDR3: TGTGCCAGCACCCGACAGTTATACACTGAAGCTTTCTTT. This chain joins TRBV12-3 or TRBV12-4 and TRBJ1-1, with D possibly being TRBD1 (5 bases). The V gene lost 7 bases and the J gene lost 3 bases, with 12 bases spanning the gap. The CDR3 contains 13 residues.

This clone was observed a handful of times. The J gene is TRBJ2-2, the V gene TRBV7-2; TRBD1 matches at 8 bases. With V trimmed by 1 base and J by 7 bases, 11 bases remained unmatched. CDR1 is SGHTA, CDR2 FQGNSA, per germline. The CDR3 is 17 amino acids. CDR3 bases: TGTGCCAGCAGCTTAGGGGGCGGCAGGGGGCCGGTCGGGGAGCTGTTTTTT. It translates to CASSLGGGRGPVGELFF. Variable domain in full (rest from reference TRBV7-2 and TRBJ2-2): GAGVSQSPSNKVTEKGKDVELRCDPISGHTALYWYRQSLGQGLEFLIYFQGNSAPDKSGLPSDRFSAERTGGSVSTLTIQRTQQEDSAVYLCASSLGGGRGPVGELFFGEGSRLTVL.

The chain employs TRBV15 and TRBJ2-2; tentative D call: TRBD2 (6 bases). The CDR3 is made up of 15 amino acids. V lost 5 bases to trimming and J lost 2 bases, with 12 bases between them. CDR1 is LNHNV, CDR2 YYDKDF, per germline (reference sequence). The CDR3 nucleotides read TGTGCCACCAGCGAATACGGGGGAAACACCGGGGAGCTGTTTTTT. It is translated as CATSEYGGNTGELFF.

The chain couples TRBV10-1 to TRBJ2-7; the D gene is possibly TRBD2 (5 bases). CDR1 is WNHNN and CDR2 is SYGVQD in the germline V gene (reference sequence). V was cut by 4 bases and J by 7 bases, with 8 bases left in between. This CDR3 contains 11 residues. The CDR3 reads CASSAGSEQYF. The CDR3 nucleotides read TGCGCCAGCAGTGCGGGGAGTGAGCAGTACTTC.

The chain carries TRBV5-6 and TRBJ1-3; no definite D call. Looked up from germline, CDR1 is SGHDT and CDR2 is YYEEEE. V was pared by 4 bases and J by 0 bases, with 14 bases between. CDR3 size: 16 residues. CDR3 loop: CASSAGLSSSGNTIYF. CDR3 DNA sequence: TGTGCCAGCAGCGCCGGACTCTCGAGCTCTGGAAACACCATATATTTT.

Here the CDR3 reads CASSLVWGQEAFF. The DNA of the CDR3 is TGTGCCAGCAGCTTAGTCTGGGGACAGGAAGCTTTCTTT. The V and J genes are TRBV11-3 and TRBJ1-1; 7 nucleotides align to TRBD1. This CDR3 has 13 residues. The germline V gene has CDR1 SGHNT and CDR2 YENEEA. V was pared by 1 base and J by 8 bases, with 4 bases of the junction left unmatched.

For the CDR3, the DNA is TGTGCCAGCAGCCCGGAGTACAGGGGGAGCTATGGCTACACCTTC. Amino acid sequence: CASSPEYRGSYGYTF. The J gene is TRBJ1-2, the V gene TRBV3-1 (or the pseudogene TRBV3-2); the match to TRBD1 covers 8 bases. CDR3 length: 15 residues. Trimming cost V 4 bases and J 4 bases; bases outside gene matches: 8. Germline assignment: CDR1 LGHDT and CDR2 YNNKEL (reference sequence).

The V gene is TRBV5-4, the J gene TRBJ2-7; 11 nucleotides match TRBD2. CDR3 length: 15 amino acids. Germline loops: CDR1 SGHNT, CDR2 YYREEE (reference sequence). J gave up 4 bases and V 1 base, and 4 bases lay outside the gene matches. The CDR3 nucleotides are TGTGCCAGCAGCTTGAATAGCGGGAGGGAATACGAGCAGTACTTC. Protein sequence: CASSLNSGREYEQYF. The variable domain in full, with the rest retrieved from reference TRBV5-4 and TRBJ2-7, is ETGVTQSPTHLIKTRGQQVTLRCSSQSGHNTVSWYQQALGQGPQFIFQYYREEENGRGNFPPRFSGLQFPNYSSELNVNALELDDSALYLCASSLNSGREYEQYFGPGTRLTVT.

The chain has TRBV4-1 and TRBJ2-2; 8 nucleotides agree with TRBD2. Germline V CDR1 and CDR2: MGHRA, YSYEKL. V dropped 4 bases and J dropped 2; count of bases not matched to a gene: 18. This CDR3 is 20 amino acids long. The CDR3 nucleotides are TGCGCCAGCAGCCCTGGGAGGAATAGCGGGGTAGGCGGTAACACCGGGGAGCTGTTTTTT. Protein sequence: CASSPGRNSGVGGNTGELFF.

This clone has only a few counts. The genes are TRBV5-1 and TRBJ2-2, with D maybe TRBD2 (6 bases). Trimming cost V 4 bases and J 5 bases, with 12 bases left between them. The germline CDR1 and CDR2 sequences are SGHRS and YFSETQ. The CDR3 sequence is 14 residues long. As DNA, the CDR3 is TGCGCCAGCAGCCCCGGAGGGAATACCGGGGAGCTGTTTTTT. It specifies CASSPGGNTGELFF. Together with reference TRBV5-1 and TRBJ2-2, the CDR3 gives the full variable domain: KAGVTQTPRYLIKTRGQQVTLSCSPISGHRSVSWYQQTPGQGLQFLFEYFSETQRNKGNFPGRFSGRQFSNSRSEMNVSTLELGDSALYLCASSPGGNTGELFFGEGSRLTVL.

The CDR3 DNA sequence: TGTGCCAGCAGTGCCCAGACAGCCCCTAATGAAAAACTGTTTTTT. Its translation is CASSAQTAPNEKLFF. The chain carries TRBV28 and TRBJ1-4; maybe TRBD1 (5 bases). Germline assignment: CDR1 MDHEN and CDR2 SYDVKM. Trimming took 5 bases from V and 3 from J, leaving 13 bases between them. This CDR3 region has 15 residues.

The gene calls are TRBV19 and TRBJ2-3; TRBD2 matches at 10 bases. This CDR3 spans 16 amino acids. Per the germline V gene, CDR1 is LNHDA and CDR2 is SQIVND (reference sequence). V lost 3 bases, J lost 0 bases, and 3 bases stayed unmatched. CDR3 nucleotides: TGTGCCAGTAGTATCAGCGGGAGGGCTAGCACAGATACGCAGTATTTT. This encodes CASSISGRASTDTQYF. The full variable domain, with the rest looked up from reference TRBV19 and TRBJ2-3, is DGGITQSPKYLFRKEGQNVTLSCEQNLNHDAMYWYRQDPGQGLRLIYYSQIVNDFQKGDIAEGYSVSREKKESFPLTVTSAQKNPTAFYLCASSISGRASTDTQYFGPGTRLTVL.

The chain couples TRBV2 to TRBJ1-4; TRBD1 matches 11 bases. The CDR3 length is 14 residues. In germline, CDR1 is SNHLY, CDR2 FYNNEI. Germline trimming cut 6 bases from V and 7 bases from J; bases unmatched to any gene: 4. CDR3 nucleotides: TGTGCCAGCAGAGGACAGGGGGCGCGTGAAAAACTGTTTTTT. It translates to CASRGQGAREKLFF.

The rearrangement links TRBV7-2 to TRBJ1-6, with a possible D match to TRBD1 (5 bases). This CDR3 contains 14 residues. V dropped 5 bases and J dropped 9 bases, with 14 bases sitting between them. CDR1 and CDR2 from the germline V gene are SGHTA and FQGNSA. CDR3 in amino acids: CASSTSFQGSPLHF. DNA for the CDR3: TGTGCCAGCAGCACCAGCTTCCAGGGTTCACCCCTCCACTTT.

The chain employs TRBV5-1 and TRBJ1-2; D unresolved. The germline CDR1 and CDR2 sequences are SGHRS and YFSETQ. Trimming took 0 bases from V and 6 from J, leaving 18 bases between them. CDR3 length: 16 residues. CDR3 in amino acids: CASSLELSVSHDGYTF. The CDR3 DNA reads TGCGCCAGCAGCTTGGAATTGTCTGTCAGTCACGATGGCTACACCTTC.

The J gene is TRBJ1-3, the V gene TRBV14; D unresolved. Per the germline V gene, CDR1 is SGHDN and CDR2 is FVKESK. This CDR3 has 12 residues. V was pared by 1 base and J by 8 bases, with 6 bases between. This CDR3 is CASSQVPDTIYF. The CDR3 nucleotides are TGTGCCAGCAGCCAAGTCCCAGACACCATATATTTT. Filled out from reference TRBV14 and TRBJ1-3, the complete variable domain reads EAGVTQFPSHSVIEKGQTVTLRCDPISGHDNLYWYRRVMGKEIKFLLHFVKESKQDESGMPNNRFLAERTGGTYSTLKVQPAELEDSGVYFCASSQVPDTIYFGEGSWLTVV.

The V and J genes are TRBV13 and TRBJ2-7, with 10 bases identical to TRBD2. The germline CDR1 and CDR2 sequences are PRHDT and FYEKMQ (reference sequence). This CDR3 is built from 14 residues. V shed 5 bases and J 4 bases; nucleotides not matched to a gene: 5. Here the CDR3 reads CASSAAGGAYEQYF. The DNA of the CDR3 is TGTGCCAGCAGCGCAGCGGGAGGGGCGTACGAGCAGTACTTC.

The chain couples TRBV6-1 to TRBJ1-1, with D possibly TRBD1 on 6 matching bases. Germline lookup yields CDR1 MNHNS and CDR2 SASEGT. The ends were cut back, 2 bases at V and 5 bases at J, with 12 bases in the middle. The CDR3 has 14 residues. The DNA for the CDR3 is TGTGCCAGCAGTGAATCCAGGGGTAGGACTGAAGCTTTCTTT. Encoded protein: CASSESRGRTEAFF.

The V gene is TRBV5-4, the J gene TRBJ2-5, with TRBD1 matching over 9 bases. Germline V gene sequence: CDR1 SGHNT, CDR2 YYREEE (reference sequence). Germline trimming cut 4 bases from V and 4 bases from J; bases unmatched to any gene: 8. The CDR3 consists of 15 residues. This CDR3 is CASSLSTGGVETQYF. CDR3 sequence (DNA): TGTGCCAGCAGCCTCTCGACAGGGGGAGTAGAGACCCAGTACTTC.

The rearrangement joins TRBV28 to TRBJ1-1, with D possibly TRBD1 on 5 matching bases. V shed 6 bases and J shed 4 bases, with 6 bases lying between them. The CDR3 loop spans 11 amino acids. From germline, CDR1 is MDHEN and CDR2 SYDVKM. This chain's CDR3 is CASSGGTEAFF. Here the CDR3 DNA reads TGTGCCAGCAGCGGGGGCACTGAAGCTTTCTTT.

DNA of the CDR3: TGTGCCAGCAGCCCTCACGACAGGATGGGCACTGAAGCTTTCTTT. It is translated as CASSPHDRMGTEAFF. The chain combines TRBV4-2 with TRBJ1-1; a possible D gene is TRBD1 (6 bases). The V end was cut by 4 bases, the J end by 4 bases, with 16 bases between. CDR1 LGHNA and CDR2 YNFKEQ come from the germline V gene. The CDR3 runs 15 residues.

V and J are TRBV25-1 and TRBJ1-2; tentatively, D is TRBD1 (5 bases). The CDR3 consists of 13 residues. The ends were cut back, 3 bases at V and 14 bases at J, with 19 bases in the middle. The germline V gene has CDR1 MGHDK and CDR2 SYGVNS. CDR3 sequence: CASSEGPGSPWTF. The CDR3 DNA sequence: TGTGCCAGCAGTGAGGGGCCCGGGAGCCCTTGGACCTTC.

This chain links TRBV7-2 with TRBJ2-6; D is undetermined. V shed 5 bases and J shed 2 bases, with 16 bases lying between them. This CDR3 has 17 residues. Germline values: CDR1 SGHTA, CDR2 FQGNSA. CDR3 amino acids: CASSPLVSLAGANVLTF. CDR3 in DNA: TGTGCCAGCAGCCCCCTAGTCAGCTTAGCTGGGGCCAACGTCCTGACTTTC.

This clone was observed once. V gene TRBV1 combines with J gene TRBJ2-7; TRBD1 is the table's D call, not checked against the DNA. TRBV1 is annotated as a pseudogene. This CDR3 region has 13 residues. The CDR3 DNA sequence: TGCACCAGCAGCCCGACAGGAATCTACGAGCAGTACTTC. Its translation is CTSSPTGIYEQYF.

The chain couples TRBV10-3 to TRBJ2-1, with a weak D call TRBD1 (5 bases). From germline, CDR1 is ENHRY and CDR2 SYGVKD. The germline V and J ends were trimmed by 3 bases and 5 bases, with 5 bases remaining between them. The CDR3 covers 12 residues. CDR3 DNA sequence: TGTGCCATCAGTGAACAGGACAATGAGCAGTTCTTC. This encodes CAISEQDNEQFF.